Each of the 23 T cell receptor beta chains below was sequenced from the same sample in a study of graft-versus-host responses after intestinal transplantation (dated by TCRdb to the early 2020s). To prepare the library, the immunoSEQ multiplex PCR assay was applied. Held by TCRdb, this immuneACCESS table contains in-frame sequences only and omits some clones. Under half of the omission traces to an unresolved V gene where checked; the cause of the rest is unknown. Counted in this sample were approximately 78,000 clones; around 86% of them appeared once. The ten largest clones add up to around 8.6% of the sample. The intended sense of this specimen's time point label: cells obtained before transplantation from donor or recipient. These receptors have no known antigen. The source material was unstimulated CD8+ T cells sorted from spleen or lymph node cells, sampled before transplant. The receptors were gathered from a human donor who was the organ donor for an intestinal transplant.

The chain uses TRBV18 and TRBJ2-7; 7 nucleotides line up with TRBD1. Per germline, CDR1 KGHSH and CDR2 LQKENI. The CDR3 is 13 amino acids. V shed 3 bases, J shed 2 bases, and the junction held 1 base outside the gene matches. The CDR3 spells CASSPGTAYEQYF. CDR3 DNA sequence: TGTGCCAGCTCACCGGGGACAGCCTACGAGCAGTACTTC.

CDR3 in amino acids: CASSYGTAPGTGELFF. In DNA form, the CDR3 reads TGTGCCAGCAGTTACGGCACTGCCCCGGGCACCGGGGAGCTGTTTTTT. This chain joins TRBV6-5 and TRBJ2-2; the D is unclear. The CDR3 consists of 16 residues. Germline V CDR1 and CDR2: MNHEY, SVGAGI. Trimming cost V 2 bases and J 4 bases, with 14 bases left between them.

The V and J genes are TRBV19 and TRBJ1-1, with D possibly matching TRBD1 (5 bases). Germline V lookup: CDR1 LNHDA, CDR2 SQIVND (reference sequence). The CDR3 runs to 14 residues. V lost 7 bases and J 1 base, leaving 13 bases between the germline ends. CDR3 in amino acids: CASKPRGGNTEAFF. The CDR3 nucleotides are TGTGCCAGTAAGCCCCGGGGGGGGAACACTGAAGCTTTCTTT.

Only a few counts were recorded for this clone. The chain joins TRBV6-9 to TRBJ2-7, with D possibly TRBD1 on 6 matching bases. Germline V gene sequence: CDR1 MNHGY, CDR2 SVAAGI. V dropped 4 bases and J dropped 4 bases, with 14 bases sitting between them. This CDR3 is 14 amino acids long. The CDR3 here is CASSLHQGRYEQYF. For the CDR3, the DNA is TGTGCCAGCAGTTTACATCAGGGGAGATACGAGCAGTACTTC.

The V gene is TRBV7-9, the J gene TRBJ2-1; either TRBD1 or TRBD2 may fit D (7 bases each). V dropped 6 bases and J dropped 6 bases, with 12 bases sitting between them. The CDR3 sequence is 13 residues long. Germline CDR1 is SEHNR and CDR2 is FQNEAQ (reference sequence). The CDR3 protein is CASRPGGANEQFF. The CDR3 nucleotides read TGTGCCAGCAGACCAGGGGGGGCCAATGAGCAGTTCTTC.

The V call is TRBV11-2, the J call TRBJ1-5; a possible D gene is TRBD1 (6 bases). Germline CDR1 reads SGHAT; CDR2 reads FQNNGV. Trimming stripped 0 bases from V and 9 bases from J, with 12 bases between. The length of the CDR3 is 14 residues. Here the CDR3 DNA reads TGTGCCAGCAGCTTAGATGGGGACATCTGGCCCCAGCATTTT. Translated, it gives CASSLDGDIWPQHF.

The chain combines TRBV25-1 with TRBJ1-6, with 7 nucleotides matching TRBD1. Per germline, CDR1 MGHDK and CDR2 SYGVNS. The CDR3 is 14 residues long. V lost 3 bases to trimming and J lost 4 bases; unmatched junction nucleotides: 0. For the CDR3, the DNA is TGTGCCAGCAGTGAGACAGGGTATAATTCACCCCTCCACTTT. Protein product: CASSETGYNSPLHF.

The genes are TRBV5-6 and TRBJ2-1; weak D call: TRBD2 (6 bases). The CDR3 is 13 residues long. The V and J ends lost 1 base and 7 bases respectively, with 9 bases between them. Germline V gives CDR1 SGHDT, CDR2 YYEEEE. The DNA of the CDR3 is TGTGCCAGCAGCTTGCAAGGGAGGAATGAGCAGTTCTTC. It is translated as CASSLQGRNEQFF.

V gene TRBV28 combines with J gene TRBJ1-1; TRBD1 agrees at 10 bases. Germline trimming cut 5 bases from V and 5 bases from J; bases unmatched to any gene: 5. Germline-derived CDR1 and CDR2 are MDHEN and SYDVKM. The CDR3 contains 14 residues. CDR3 residues: CASSLRQGATEAFF. In DNA form, the CDR3 reads TGTGCCAGCAGTCTCAGACAGGGGGCAACTGAAGCTTTCTTT.

This clone has only a few counts. Additional DNA sequences in this sample encode the identical CDR3. This chain uses TRBV13 with TRBJ2-1, with TRBD2 as a possible D gene (6 bases). The CDR3 has 13 residues. Germline CDR1 and CDR2: PRHDT and FYEKMQ (reference sequence). Trimming removed 5 bases at V and 4 bases at J, with 9 bases between. The CDR3 sequence is CASSPGTYNEQFF. DNA of the CDR3: TGTGCCAGCAGCCCCGGGACTTACAATGAGCAGTTCTTC.

The V gene is TRBV30, the J gene TRBJ2-1, with D possibly matching TRBD1 (6 bases). The CDR3 runs to 13 residues. CDR1 and CDR2 from the germline V gene are GTSNPN and SVGIG (reference sequence). V was clipped by 2 bases and J by 9 bases, with 14 bases between them. The DNA for the CDR3 is TGTGCCTGGAGTTCAACAGGGTCAGCTGAGCAGTTCTTC. It yields the protein CAWSSTGSAEQFF. Full variable domain (missing parts from reference TRBV30 and TRBJ2-1): SQTIHQWPATLVQPVGSPLSLECTVEGTSNPNLYWYRQAAGRGLQLLFYSVGIGQISSEVPQNLSASRPQDRQFILSSKKLLLSDSGFYLCAWSSTGSAEQFFGPGTRLTVL.

This rearrangement joins TRBV7-9 to TRBJ2-5, with D uncertain. The germline CDR1 and CDR2 sequences are SEHNR and FQNEAQ (reference sequence). This CDR3 comprises 12 residues. The germline V and J ends were trimmed by 4 bases and 5 bases, with 8 bases remaining between them. DNA of the CDR3: TGTGCCAGCAGCTCGACCCAGGAGACCCAGTACTTC. Protein sequence: CASSSTQETQYF.

The V call is TRBV7-9, the J call TRBJ1-3; D is unresolved. The CDR3 length is 16 residues. Germline loops: CDR1 SEHNR, CDR2 FQNEAQ (reference sequence). Trimming left V 1 base short and J 1 base short, with 11 bases between. The CDR3 DNA sequence: TGTGCCAGCAGCTTAGGGGCTTCGGGGTCTGGAAACACCATATATTTT. It encodes CASSLGASGSGNTIYF.

The chain combines TRBV21-1 with TRBJ1-5. TRBV21-1 is a pseudogene. CDR3 length: 16 amino acids. As DNA, the CDR3 is TGTGCCAGCAGCAAAGGGGCAGGGAGTGGAAATCAGCCCCAGCATTTT. It translates to CASSKGAGSGNQPQHF.

The chain recombines TRBV27 with TRBJ2-5; 11 nucleotides line up with TRBD2. Germline V gene lookup returns CDR1 MNHEY and CDR2 SMNVEV (reference sequence). With 5 bases clipped from V and 1 base from J, the junction kept 3 bases outside the gene matches. The CDR3 extends over 15 amino acids. CDR3 residues: CASSPGTSGQETQYF. CDR3 DNA: TGTGCCAGCAGTCCCGGGACTAGCGGCCAAGAGACCCAGTACTTC.

The rearrangement joins TRBV4-1 to TRBJ1-1; tentatively, D is TRBD1 (6 bases). Trimming cost V 8 bases and J 4 bases, with 20 bases left between them. The CDR3 totals 15 residues. CDR1 and CDR2 from the germline V gene are MGHRA and YSYEKL. The CDR3 nucleotides read TGCGCCAGCCACGTAGTAGGGGGTTTGAGCACTGAAGCTTTCTTT. Amino acids: CASHVVGGLSTEAFF.

V usage is TRBV2 and J usage is TRBJ2-1; D is perhaps TRBD2 (6 bases). This CDR3 is built from 14 residues. Looked up from germline, CDR1 is SNHLY and CDR2 is FYNNEI. The germline V and J ends were trimmed by 2 bases and 9 bases, with 14 bases remaining between them. In DNA, the CDR3 is TGTGCCAGCAGTGAATTTCCGGGGGATCCTGAGCAGTTCTTC. Protein sequence: CASSEFPGDPEQFF. The full variable domain, rest sourced from reference TRBV2 and TRBJ2-1, is EPEVTQTPSHQVTQMGQEVILRCVPISNHLYFYWYRQILGQKVEFLVSFYNNEISEKSEIFDDQFSVERPDGSNFTLKIRSTKLEDSAMYFCASSEFPGDPEQFFGPGTRLTVL.

This sequence joins TRBV6-5 and TRBJ1-4; D gene unclear. The germline CDR1 and CDR2 sequences are MNHEY and SVGAGI. With 1 base removed from V and 5 bases from J, the gap between germline ends came to 8 bases. The CDR3 totals 14 residues. CDR3 coding DNA: TGTGCCAGCAGTTACTGGCAGTTAAATGAAAAACTGTTTTTT. This codes for CASSYWQLNEKLFF.

This chain uses TRBV29-1 with TRBJ1-2; 7 positions match TRBD1. With 2 bases clipped from V and 3 bases from J, the junction kept 3 bases outside the gene matches. Germline loops: CDR1 SQVTM, CDR2 ANQGSEA. The CDR3 extends over 13 amino acids. The CDR3 bases are TGCAGCGTTGAAACAGGGGAAGACTATGGCTACACCTTC. Translated: CSVETGEDYGYTF.

The CDR3 DNA is TGTGCCAGCAGCCCGGGACTAGCGCTACATACGCAGTATTTT. It encodes CASSPGLALHTQYF. V gene TRBV9 combines with J gene TRBJ2-3; TRBD2 matches 10 bases. Germline trimming cut 4 bases from V and 7 bases from J; bases unmatched to any gene: 6. CDR1 SGDLS and CDR2 YYNGEE come from the germline V gene. This CDR3 contains 14 residues. Filled out from reference TRBV9 and TRBJ2-3, the complete variable domain reads DSGVTQTPKHLITATGQRVTLRCSPRSGDLSVYWYQQSLDQGLQFLIQYYNGEERAKGNILERFSAQQFPDLHSELNLSSLELGDSALYFCASSPGLALHTQYFGPGTRLTVL.

The chain employs TRBV11-2 and TRBJ2-7, with D perhaps TRBD2 (5 bases). Trimming stripped 1 base from V and 2 bases from J, with 9 bases between. CDR3 length equals 14 residues. The germline V gene encodes CDR1 SGHAT and CDR2 FQNNGV. The CDR3 nucleotides read TGTGCCAGCAGCTTAGTTGGTAGCGCCTACGAGCAGTACTTC. This encodes CASSLVGSAYEQYF.

The chain couples TRBV28 to TRBJ2-7; D may match TRBD1 or TRBD2 (6 bases each). Germline CDR1 is MDHEN and CDR2 is SYDVKM. CDR3 size: 15 residues. The V and J ends lost 2 bases and 1 base respectively, with 12 bases between them. The CDR3 DNA is TGTGCCAGCAGTTTACCCGGGGGCCCTTCCTACGAGCAGTACTTC. Translation: CASSLPGGPSYEQYF.

This chain uses TRBV6-4 with TRBJ2-1; D is uncertain. Trimming removed 2 bases from V and 1 base from J, with 3 bases in between. Germline V gene sequence: CDR1 MRHNA, CDR2 SNTAGT. This CDR3 contains 13 residues. CDR3 bases: TGTGCCAGCAGTGACGGGTCCTACAATGAGCAGTTCTTC. Translating it yields CASSDGSYNEQFF.